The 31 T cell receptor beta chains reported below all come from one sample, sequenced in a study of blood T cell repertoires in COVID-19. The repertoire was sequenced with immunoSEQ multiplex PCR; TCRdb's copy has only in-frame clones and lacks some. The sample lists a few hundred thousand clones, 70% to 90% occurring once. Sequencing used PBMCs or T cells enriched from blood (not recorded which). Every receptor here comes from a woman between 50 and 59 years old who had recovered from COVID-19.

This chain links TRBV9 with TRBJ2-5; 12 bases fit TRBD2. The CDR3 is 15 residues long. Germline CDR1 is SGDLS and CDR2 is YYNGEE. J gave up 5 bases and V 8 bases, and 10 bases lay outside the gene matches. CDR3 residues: CASPMTSGSRETQYF. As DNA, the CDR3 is TGTGCCAGTCCCATGACTAGCGGGAGCCGCGAGACCCAGTACTTC.

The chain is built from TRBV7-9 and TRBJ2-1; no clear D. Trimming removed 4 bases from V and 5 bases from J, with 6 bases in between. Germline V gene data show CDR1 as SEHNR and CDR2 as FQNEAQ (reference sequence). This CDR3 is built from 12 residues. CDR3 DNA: TGTGCCAGCAGCTCCCAGGACAATGAGCAGTTCTTC. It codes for CASSSQDNEQFF.

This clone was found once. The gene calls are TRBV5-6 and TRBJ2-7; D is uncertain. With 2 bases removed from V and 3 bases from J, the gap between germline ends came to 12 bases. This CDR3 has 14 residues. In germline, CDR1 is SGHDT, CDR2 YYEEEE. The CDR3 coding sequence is TGTGCCAGCAGCTTCACTGTAAATAGCTACGAGCAGTACTTC. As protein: CASSFTVNSYEQYF.

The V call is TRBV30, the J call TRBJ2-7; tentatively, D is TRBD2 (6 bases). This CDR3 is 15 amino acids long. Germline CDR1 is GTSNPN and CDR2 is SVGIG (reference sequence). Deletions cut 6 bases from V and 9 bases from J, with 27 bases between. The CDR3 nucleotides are TGTGCCTGTCCCGACGGTACTGGCGGGGCCGGCGGGCAGTACTTC. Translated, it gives CACPDGTGGAGGQYF.

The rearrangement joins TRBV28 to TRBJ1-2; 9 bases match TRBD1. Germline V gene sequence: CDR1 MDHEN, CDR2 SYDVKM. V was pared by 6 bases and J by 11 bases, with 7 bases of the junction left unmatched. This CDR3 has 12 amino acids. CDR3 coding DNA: TGTGCCAGCAGCCAAAGGGACAGGGAGTACACCTTC. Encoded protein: CASSQRDREYTF.

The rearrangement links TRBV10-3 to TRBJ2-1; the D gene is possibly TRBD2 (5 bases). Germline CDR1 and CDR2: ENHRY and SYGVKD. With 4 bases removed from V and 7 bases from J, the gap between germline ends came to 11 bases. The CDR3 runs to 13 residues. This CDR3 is CAISGSAGNEQFF. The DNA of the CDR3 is TGTGCCATCAGTGGTAGCGCCGGAAATGAGCAGTTCTTC.

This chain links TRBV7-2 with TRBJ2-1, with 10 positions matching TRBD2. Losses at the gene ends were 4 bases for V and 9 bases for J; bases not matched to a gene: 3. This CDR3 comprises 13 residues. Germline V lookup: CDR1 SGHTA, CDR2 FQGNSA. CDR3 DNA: TGTGCCAGCAGCTCTAGCGGGAGTAGTGAGCAGTTCTTC. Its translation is CASSSSGSSEQFF. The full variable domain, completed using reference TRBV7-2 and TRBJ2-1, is GAGVSQSPSNKVTEKGKDVELRCDPISGHTALYWYRQSLGQGLEFLIYFQGNSAPDKSGLPSDRFSAERTGGSVSTLTIQRTQQEDSAVYLCASSSSGSSEQFFGPGTRLTVL.

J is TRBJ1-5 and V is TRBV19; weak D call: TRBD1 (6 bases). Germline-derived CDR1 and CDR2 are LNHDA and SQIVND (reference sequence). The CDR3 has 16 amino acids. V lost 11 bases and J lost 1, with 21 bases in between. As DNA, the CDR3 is TGTGCCTCCTTAACCACAGGGTTGGCAAGCAATCAGCCCCAGCATTTT. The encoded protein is CASLTTGLASNQPQHF.

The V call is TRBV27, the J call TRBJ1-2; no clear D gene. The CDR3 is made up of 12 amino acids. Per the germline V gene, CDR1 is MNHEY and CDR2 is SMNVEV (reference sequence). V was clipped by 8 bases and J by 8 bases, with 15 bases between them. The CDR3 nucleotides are TGTGCCAGCCGTGTAGGACTTTCCGGCTACACCTTC. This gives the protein CASRVGLSGYTF.

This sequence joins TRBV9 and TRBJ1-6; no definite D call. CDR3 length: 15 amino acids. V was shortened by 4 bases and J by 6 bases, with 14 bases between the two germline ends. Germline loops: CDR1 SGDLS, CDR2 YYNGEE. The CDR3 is CASSPQAGANSPLHF. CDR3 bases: TGTGCCAGCAGCCCTCAGGCGGGAGCTAATTCACCCCTCCACTTT.

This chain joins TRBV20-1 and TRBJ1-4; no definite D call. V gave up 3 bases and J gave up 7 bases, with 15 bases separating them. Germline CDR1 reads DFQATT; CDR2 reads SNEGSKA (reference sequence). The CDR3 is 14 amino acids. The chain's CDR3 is CSASPPGKTEKLFF. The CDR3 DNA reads TGCAGTGCTAGTCCTCCCGGGAAGACTGAAAAACTGTTTTTT.

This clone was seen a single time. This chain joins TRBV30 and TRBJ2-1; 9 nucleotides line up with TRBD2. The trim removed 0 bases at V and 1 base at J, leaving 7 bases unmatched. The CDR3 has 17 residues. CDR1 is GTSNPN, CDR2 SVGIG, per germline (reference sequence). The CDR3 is CAWSVLAGTQSYNEQFF. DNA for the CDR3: TGTGCCTGGAGTGTACTAGCGGGTACCCAATCCTACAATGAGCAGTTCTTC. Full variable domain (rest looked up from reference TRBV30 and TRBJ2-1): SQTIHQWPATLVQPVGSPLSLECTVEGTSNPNLYWYRQAAGRGLQLLFYSVGIGQISSEVPQNLSASRPQDRQFILSSKKLLLSDSGFYLCAWSVLAGTQSYNEQFFGPGTRLTVL.

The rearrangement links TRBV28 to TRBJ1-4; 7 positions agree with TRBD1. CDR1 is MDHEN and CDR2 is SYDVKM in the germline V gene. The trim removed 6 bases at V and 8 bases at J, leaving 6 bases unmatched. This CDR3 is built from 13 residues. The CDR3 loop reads CASSRGAYEKLFF. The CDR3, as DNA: TGTGCCAGCAGCAGGGGGGCATACGAAAAACTGTTTTTT.

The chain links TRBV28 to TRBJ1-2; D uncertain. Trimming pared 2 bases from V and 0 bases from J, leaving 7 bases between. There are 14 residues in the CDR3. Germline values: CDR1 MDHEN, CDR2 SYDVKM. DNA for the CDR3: TGTGCCAGCAGTTTAGAGACAACTAACTATGGCTACACCTTC. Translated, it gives CASSLETTNYGYTF.

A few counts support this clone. The CDR3 DNA reads TGTGCCAGCAGCCTAGGTAACGCGGGGGCAGATCAGCCCCAGCATTTT. It specifies CASSLGNAGADQPQHF. The chain is built from TRBV7-8 and TRBJ1-5; D is perhaps TRBD1 (6 bases). Trimming shortened V by 5 bases and J by 5 bases, and 19 bases separated the two germline ends. Germline CDR1 is SGHVS and CDR2 is FQNEAQ. This CDR3 has 16 residues.

Here the CDR3 reads CASSDWDRPYNEQFF. The CDR3 DNA reads TGTGCCAGCAGTGATTGGGACAGGCCTTACAATGAGCAGTTCTTC. The genes are TRBV25-1 and TRBJ2-1, with 8 bases aligning to TRBD1. The V and J ends lost 3 bases and 4 bases, in that order; junction bases with no gene match: 5. The CDR3 is 15 residues long. Germline V lookup: CDR1 MGHDK, CDR2 SYGVNS.

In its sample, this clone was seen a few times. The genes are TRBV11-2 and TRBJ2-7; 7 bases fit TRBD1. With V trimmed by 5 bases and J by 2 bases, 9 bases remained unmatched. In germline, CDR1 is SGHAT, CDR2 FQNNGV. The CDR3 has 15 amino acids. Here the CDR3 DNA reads TGTGCCAGCAGCCCCGACAGGGTTGGGGCCTACGAGCAGTACTTC. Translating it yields CASSPDRVGAYEQYF.

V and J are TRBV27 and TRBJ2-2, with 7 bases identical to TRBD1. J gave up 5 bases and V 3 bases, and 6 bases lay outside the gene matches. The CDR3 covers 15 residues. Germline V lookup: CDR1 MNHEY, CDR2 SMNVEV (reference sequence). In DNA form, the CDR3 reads TGTGCCAGCAGTTTCCGACAGGGATATACCGGGGAGCTGTTTTTT. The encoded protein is CASSFRQGYTGELFF.

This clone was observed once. The CDR3: CSARYGSEQFF. DNA of the CDR3: TGCAGTGCTAGGTACGGGAGTGAGCAGTTCTTC. This sequence joins TRBV20-1 and TRBJ2-1; D perhaps matches TRBD2 (6 bases). The CDR3 length is 11 residues. Between the trimmed V and J ends, which lost 3 bases and 9 bases, there was a span of 9 bases. The V gene's germline CDR1 is DFQATT and CDR2 SNEGSKA (reference sequence).

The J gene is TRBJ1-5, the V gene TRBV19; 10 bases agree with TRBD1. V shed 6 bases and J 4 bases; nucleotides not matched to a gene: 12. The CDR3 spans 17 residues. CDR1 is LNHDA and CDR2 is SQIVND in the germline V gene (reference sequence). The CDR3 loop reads CASSHLGGQGWNQPQHF. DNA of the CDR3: TGTGCCAGTAGCCACCTTGGGGGACAGGGGTGGAATCAGCCCCAGCATTTT.

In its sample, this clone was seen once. The CDR3 nucleotides read TGCGCCAGCAGCCACGAGGGGGCTCATGGAGAGACCCAGTACTTC. It translates to CASSHEGAHGETQYF. This chain uses TRBV4-1 with TRBJ2-5; the match to TRBD1 covers 7 bases. CDR1 and CDR2 from the germline V gene are MGHRA and YSYEKL. V shed 3 bases, J shed 4 bases, and the junction held 8 bases outside the gene matches. The CDR3 length is 15 residues.

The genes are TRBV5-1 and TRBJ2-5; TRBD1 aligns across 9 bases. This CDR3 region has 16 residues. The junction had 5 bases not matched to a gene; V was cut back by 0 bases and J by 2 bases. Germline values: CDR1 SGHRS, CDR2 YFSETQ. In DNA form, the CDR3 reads TGCGCCAGCAGCTTGGAGGGACAGGGACTACAAGAGACCCAGTACTTC. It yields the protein CASSLEGQGLQETQYF.

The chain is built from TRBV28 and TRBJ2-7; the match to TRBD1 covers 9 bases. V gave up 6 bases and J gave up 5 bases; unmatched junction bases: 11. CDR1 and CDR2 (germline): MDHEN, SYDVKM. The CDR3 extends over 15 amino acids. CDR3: CASSIHGTGPHEQYF. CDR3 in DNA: TGTGCCAGCAGCATCCACGGGACAGGGCCCCACGAGCAGTACTTC. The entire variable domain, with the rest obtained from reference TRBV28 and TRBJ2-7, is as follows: DVKVTQSSRYLVKRTGEKVFLECVQDMDHENMFWYRQDPGLGLRLIYFSYDVKMKEKGDIPEGYSVSREKKERFSLILESASTNQTSMYLCASSIHGTGPHEQYFGPGTRLTVT.

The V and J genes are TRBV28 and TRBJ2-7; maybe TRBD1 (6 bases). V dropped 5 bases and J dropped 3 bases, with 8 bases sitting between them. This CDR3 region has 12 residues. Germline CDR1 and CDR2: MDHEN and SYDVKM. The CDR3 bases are TGTGCCAGCAGTCCGGACAGCTACGAGCAGTACTTC. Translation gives CASSPDSYEQYF.

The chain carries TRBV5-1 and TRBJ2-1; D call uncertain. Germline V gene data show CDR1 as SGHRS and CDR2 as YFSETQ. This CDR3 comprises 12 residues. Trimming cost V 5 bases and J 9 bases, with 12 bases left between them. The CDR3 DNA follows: TGCGCCAGCAGTAACCGCCTAGGTGAGCAGTTCTTC. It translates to CASSNRLGEQFF.

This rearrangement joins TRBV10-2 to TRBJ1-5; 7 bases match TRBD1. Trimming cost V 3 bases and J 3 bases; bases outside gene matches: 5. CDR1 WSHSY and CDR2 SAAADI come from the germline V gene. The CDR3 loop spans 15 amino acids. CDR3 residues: CASSEEGAPNQPQHF. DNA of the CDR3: TGCGCCAGCAGTGAAGAGGGGGCTCCCAATCAGCCCCAGCATTTT.

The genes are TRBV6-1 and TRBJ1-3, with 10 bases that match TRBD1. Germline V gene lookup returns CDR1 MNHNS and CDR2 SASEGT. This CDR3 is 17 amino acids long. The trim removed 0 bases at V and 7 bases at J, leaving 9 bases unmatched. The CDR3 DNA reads TGTGCCAGCAGTGAAGCGCTTCAGACAGGGGGCGCGAACACCATATATTTT. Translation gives CASSEALQTGGANTIYF.

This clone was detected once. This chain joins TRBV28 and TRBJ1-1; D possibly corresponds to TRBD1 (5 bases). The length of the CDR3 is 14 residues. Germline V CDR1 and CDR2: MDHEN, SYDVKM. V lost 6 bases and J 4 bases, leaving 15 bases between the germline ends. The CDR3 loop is CASSLMGGGTEAFF. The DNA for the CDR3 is TGTGCCAGCAGCCTAATGGGGGGGGGCACTGAAGCTTTCTTT.

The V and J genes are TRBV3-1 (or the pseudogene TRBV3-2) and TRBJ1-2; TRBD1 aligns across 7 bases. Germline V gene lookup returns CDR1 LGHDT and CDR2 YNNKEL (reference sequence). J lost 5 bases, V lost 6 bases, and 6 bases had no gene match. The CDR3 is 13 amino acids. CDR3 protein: CASSNRGKYGYTF. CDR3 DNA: TGTGCCAGCAGTAACAGGGGAAAGTATGGCTACACCTTC.

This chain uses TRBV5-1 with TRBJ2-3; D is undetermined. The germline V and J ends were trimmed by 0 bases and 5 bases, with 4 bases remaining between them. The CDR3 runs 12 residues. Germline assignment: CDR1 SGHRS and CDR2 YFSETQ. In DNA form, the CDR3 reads TGCGCCAGCAGCTTGGACGGAGATACGCAGTATTTT. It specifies CASSLDGDTQYF. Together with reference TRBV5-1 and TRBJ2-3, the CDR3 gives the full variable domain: KAGVTQTPRYLIKTRGQQVTLSCSPISGHRSVSWYQQTPGQGLQFLFEYFSETQRNKGNFPGRFSGRQFSNSRSEMNVSTLELGDSALYLCASSLDGDTQYFGPGTRLTVL.

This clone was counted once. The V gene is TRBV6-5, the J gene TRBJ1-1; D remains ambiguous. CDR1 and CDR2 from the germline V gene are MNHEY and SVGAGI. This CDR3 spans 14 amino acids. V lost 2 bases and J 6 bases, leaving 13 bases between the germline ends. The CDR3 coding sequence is TGTGCCAGCAGTTACGGTCCGAGGTTTTCTGAAGCTTTCTTT. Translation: CASSYGPRFSEAFF.